This T cell receptor (beta chain) originates from a study of T cell responses to AZD1222 COVID-19 vaccine. Notes on the study in general: Spike-specific TCR breadth and depth grew following two AZD1222 doses.

As concerns this clone: As yet, its antigen is unknown.

Libraries were prepared by immunoSEQ multiplex PCR; TCRdb keeps only in-frame clonotypes and omits some of them. Among approximately 130,000 clones, over 90% were seen once, and the ten largest hold about 0.86%. The germline CDR1 and CDR2 sequences are LNHDA and SQIVND (reference sequence). J gave up 0 bases and V 5 bases, and 11 bases lay outside the gene matches. The CDR3 is 18 amino acids. Material: peripheral blood, obtained on day 0 of AZD1222 vaccination. This chain links TRBV19 with TRBJ1-5; 9 nucleotides match TRBD1. This clonotype was sampled from an adult in good health. DNA of the CDR3: TGTGCCAGTAGTGCCCCGGGACAGGGATTTTATAGCAATCAGCCCCAGCATTTT. Amino acid sequence: CASSAPGQGFYSNQPQHF.